What follows are 14 T cell receptor beta chains derived from one specimen sequenced in a study of PD-1 blockade in mismatch repair-deficient tumors. The repertoire was sequenced with immunoSEQ multiplex PCR; TCRdb's copy has only in-frame clones and lacks some. The sample shows approximately 110,000 clones, more than 60% of them seen only once. The material was peripheral blood, obtained approximately 64 weeks after starting pembrolizumab. These TCRs come from an adult with mismatch repair-deficient cancer.

The chain combines TRBV7-6 with TRBJ2-7; either TRBD1 or TRBD2 may fit D (5 bases each). CDR1 is SGHVS and CDR2 is FNYEAQ in the germline V gene. The CDR3 is 13 amino acids. V lost 5 bases, J lost 3 bases, and 11 bases lay in between. This chain's CDR3 is CASSEGKVYEQYF. CDR3 DNA sequence: TGTGCCAGCAGCGAGGGGAAGGTCTACGAGCAGTACTTC. The whole variable domain, filled in from reference TRBV7-6 and TRBJ2-7, reads GAGVSQSPRYKVTKRGQDVALRCDPISGHVSLYWYRQALGQGPEFLTYFNYEAQQDKSGLPNDRFSAERPEGSISTLTIQRTEQRDSAMYRCASSEGKVYEQYFGPGTRLTVT.

V usage is TRBV2 and J usage is TRBJ1-1; D is uncertain. The CDR3 consists of 13 residues. The V end lost 6 bases, the J end lost 4 bases, and 12 bases lay between the germline ends. From germline, CDR1 is SNHLY and CDR2 FYNNEI. DNA for the CDR3: TGTGCCAGCAGAGGGCAAGGGCGCACTGAAGCTTTCTTT. Translated: CASRGQGRTEAFF.

This clone was detected only a few times. The gene calls are TRBV5-4 and TRBJ2-1; unclear D gene. The ends were cut back, 4 bases at V and 4 bases at J, with 12 bases in the middle. Germline CDR1 and CDR2: SGHNT and YYREEE (reference sequence). The CDR3 totals 14 residues. CDR3 region: CASSHLETYNEQFF. CDR3 in DNA: TGTGCCAGCAGCCACCTCGAGACTTACAATGAGCAGTTCTTC.

This rearrangement joins TRBV4-3 to TRBJ2-3; 8 nucleotides line up with TRBD2. The CDR3 is 16 residues long. With V trimmed by 3 bases and J by 2 bases, 7 bases remained unmatched. The germline CDR1 and CDR2 sequences are LGHNA and YSLEER. The CDR3 protein is CASSQELAATTDTQYF. CDR3 in DNA: TGCGCCAGCAGCCAGGAACTAGCGGCTACCACAGATACGCAGTATTTT.

The rearrangement links TRBV19 to TRBJ1-1, with 8 bases fitting TRBD1. V trimming: 3 bases; J trimming: 3 bases; junction bases outside the gene matches: 15. This CDR3 comprises 18 residues. Per germline, CDR1 LNHDA and CDR2 SQIVND (reference sequence). The CDR3 DNA reads as TGTGCCAGTAGTATTTTCGGACAGGGACTGGTTGGGGACACTGAAGCTTTCTTT. Encoded protein: CASSIFGQGLVGDTEAFF. The full variable domain, completed using reference TRBV19 and TRBJ1-1, is DGGITQSPKYLFRKEGQNVTLSCEQNLNHDAMYWYRQDPGQGLRLIYYSQIVNDFQKGDIAEGYSVSREKKESFPLTVTSAQKNPTAFYLCASSIFGQGLVGDTEAFFGQGTRLTVV.

The rearrangement uses TRBV7-3 and TRBJ2-7; TRBD2 aligns across 8 bases. This CDR3 region has 18 residues. CDR1 SGHTA and CDR2 FQGTGA come from the germline V gene. Losses at the gene ends were 7 bases for V and 7 bases for J; bases not matched to a gene: 24. The CDR3 sequence: CASITRSRGPAGAKEQYF. DNA for the CDR3: TGTGCCAGCATTACTCGATCGAGAGGGCCAGCGGGAGCGAAAGAGCAGTACTTC. The whole variable domain, filled in from reference TRBV7-3 and TRBJ2-7, reads GAGVSQTPSNKVTEKGKYVELRCDPISGHTALYWYRQSLGQGPEFLIYFQGTGAADDSGLPNDRFFAVRPEGSVSTLKIQRTERGDSAVYLCASITRSRGPAGAKEQYFGPGTRLTVT.

This clone has a handful of counts. This chain connects TRBV5-1 to TRBJ1-1; no firm D call. Trimming left V 2 bases short and J 1 base short, with 6 bases between. The CDR3 is made up of 13 amino acids. CDR1 SGHRS and CDR2 YFSETQ come from the germline V gene. CDR3 DNA: TGCGCCAGCAGCTTAATTCAGAACACTGAAGCTTTCTTT. Amino acids: CASSLIQNTEAFF. Supplemented by reference TRBV5-1 and TRBJ1-1, the full variable domain reads KAGVTQTPRYLIKTRGQQVTLSCSPISGHRSVSWYQQTPGQGLQFLFEYFSETQRNKGNFPGRFSGRQFSNSRSEMNVSTLELGDSALYLCASSLIQNTEAFFGQGTRLTVV.

The rearrangement links TRBV7-9 to TRBJ1-5; no definite D call. This CDR3 has 13 amino acids. The V end was cut by 1 base, the J end by 5 bases, with 6 bases between. Germline values: CDR1 SEHNR, CDR2 FQNEAQ (reference sequence). The CDR3 nucleotides are TGTGCCAGCAGCTTAGGTGGGGATCAGCCCCAGCATTTT. Protein: CASSLGGDQPQHF.

The V and J genes are TRBV6-5 and TRBJ2-7, with 15 bases matching TRBD2. Germline values: CDR1 MNHEY, CDR2 SVGAGI. The CDR3 contains 15 residues. V shed 5 bases and J 4 bases; nucleotides not matched to a gene: 3. The CDR3 region has the DNA TGTGCCAGCAGTCTAGGACTAGCGGGAGGGTACGAGCAGTACTTC. Translation gives CASSLGLAGGYEQYF.

V and J are TRBV29-1 and TRBJ2-5; TRBD2 might be the D (5 bases). In germline, CDR1 is SQVTM, CDR2 ANQGSEA. This CDR3 is 13 amino acids long. The V end lost 3 bases, the J end lost 7 bases, and 15 bases lay between the germline ends. Here the CDR3 reads CSVERTLEGTQYF. The CDR3 bases are TGCAGCGTTGAGCGAACCCTAGAGGGGACCCAGTACTTC.

In this sample, this clone turned up once. This sequence joins TRBV25-1 and TRBJ2-1, with 10 bases that match TRBD2. From germline, CDR1 is MGHDK and CDR2 SYGVNS. The length of the CDR3 is 17 residues. The V and J ends lost 1 base and 5 bases, in that order; junction bases with no gene match: 8. CDR3 coding DNA: TGTGCCAGCAGTGAATGGGGCCTAGCGGGAGTTAACAATGAGCAGTTCTTC. Amino acids: CASSEWGLAGVNNEQFF.

The rearrangement joins TRBV5-6 to TRBJ2-5; D gene unclear. Germline CDR1 reads SGHDT; CDR2 reads YYEEEE. CDR3 length: 12 amino acids. V dropped 2 bases and J dropped 9 bases, with 11 bases sitting between them. Here the CDR3 reads CASSLELLPQYF. The DNA of the CDR3 is TGTGCCAGCAGCTTAGAACTGCTTCCCCAGTACTTC.

This chain connects TRBV5-1 to TRBJ2-3; TRBD1 aligns across 8 bases. The CDR3 sequence is 16 residues long. Germline values: CDR1 SGHRS, CDR2 YFSETQ. With 4 bases clipped from V and 4 bases from J, the junction kept 11 bases outside the gene matches. CDR3 nucleotides: TGCGCCAGCAGCCCCGCGCTTGGGACAGGCCCAGATACGCAGTATTTT. Its protein product is CASSPALGTGPDTQYF.

The genes are TRBV19 and TRBJ1-1; 10 nucleotides line up with TRBD1. CDR3 length: 16 amino acids. Germline V gives CDR1 LNHDA, CDR2 SQIVND (reference sequence). Germline trimming cut 5 bases from V and 5 bases from J; bases unmatched to any gene: 11. The CDR3 DNA sequence: TGTGCCAGTAGTCCCCGGGACAGGGGATGGGGGACTGAAGCTTTCTTT. Protein sequence: CASSPRDRGWGTEAFF.